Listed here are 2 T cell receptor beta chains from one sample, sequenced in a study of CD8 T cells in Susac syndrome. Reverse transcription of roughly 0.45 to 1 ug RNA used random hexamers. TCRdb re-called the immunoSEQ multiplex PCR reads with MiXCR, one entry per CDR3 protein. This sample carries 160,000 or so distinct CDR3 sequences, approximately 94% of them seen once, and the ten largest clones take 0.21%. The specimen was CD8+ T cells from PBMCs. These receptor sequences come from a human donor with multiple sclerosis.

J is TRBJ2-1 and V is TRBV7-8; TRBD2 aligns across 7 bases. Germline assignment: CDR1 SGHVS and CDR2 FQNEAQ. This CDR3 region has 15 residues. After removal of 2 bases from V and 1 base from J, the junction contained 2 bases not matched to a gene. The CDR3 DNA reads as TGTGCCAGCAGCTTATTTAGCGGGTCCTACAATGAGCAGTTCTTC. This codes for CASSLFSGSYNEQFF.

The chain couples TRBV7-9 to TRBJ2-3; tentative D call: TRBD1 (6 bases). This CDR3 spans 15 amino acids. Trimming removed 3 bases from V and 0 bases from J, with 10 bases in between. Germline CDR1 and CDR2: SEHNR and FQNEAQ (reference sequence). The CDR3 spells CASSLGHYSTDTQYF. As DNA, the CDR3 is TGTGCCAGCAGCTTGGGACACTATAGCACAGATACGCAGTATTTT.